This T cell receptor (beta chain) was obtained from a study of CD8+CD57+ T cells in acquired aplastic anemia. Turning to the study itself: Yields of DNA that came from sorted CD4+ and CD8+ cells averaged roughly 3 ug.

Study-level points and caveats: Sharing between patients and controls was observed for twenty-nine CD8+ CDR3 sequences.

The V end was cut by 5 bases, the J end by 7 bases, with 9 bases between. The CDR3 loop spans 12 amino acids. Germline V gene lookup returns CDR1 MDHEN and CDR2 SYDVKM. Comment on this clonotype: The antigen is undetermined.

Before being chosen for sequencing, patients had shown CD8+CD57+ cell expansion by flow cytometry. The cohort consisted entirely of patients having severe acquired aplastic anemia. Using genomic DNA as the template, TCR beta VDJ and CDR3 profiling was carried out. TCRdb itself ran the reads through MiXCR, one entry per CDR3 protein. The sample gives about 180,000 distinct CDR3 sequences, about half of which show up once; roughly 13% is in the top ten. Sequencing was performed on sorted CD4+, CD8+, or CD8+CD57+ T cells (not recorded which) from PBMCs. The TCR originated in a human donor with aplastic anemia. The J gene is TRBJ1-5, the V gene TRBV28, with D possibly TRBD1 on 6 matching bases. CDR3 sequence: CASSVGGQPQHF. CDR3 DNA: TGTGCCAGCAGTGTGGGGGGCCAGCCCCAGCATTTT. The full variable domain, its missing parts supplied by reference TRBV28 and TRBJ1-5, is DVKVTQSSRYLVKRTGEKVFLECVQDMDHENMFWYRQDPGLGLRLIYFSYDVKMKEKGDIPEGYSVSREKKERFSLILESASTNQTSMYLCASSVGGQPQHFGDGTRLSIL.